The clone carrying this T cell receptor (beta chain) was detected a few times. Its matching antigen is unknown. The data were taken from a study of response to subunit inactivated influenza vaccine. Notes on the study in general: New T cells are recruited in small numbers by each seasonal influenza vaccination, according to the authors' suggestion.

From the RT-PCR reads, TCRdb called clonotypes with MiXCR, one entry per CDR3 protein. The repertoire holds hundreds of thousands of distinct CDR3 sequences, with over 10% as singletons. This TCR came from a man aged 50 to 59 who received an inactivated influenza vaccine. The sequences come from PBMCs from blood, collected more than 35 days after vaccination.

CDR3 DNA sequence: TGCAGTGCTACCTACCGGGACTATGGAGCAGATACGCAGTATTTT. This encodes CSATYRDYGADTQYF. V is TRBV20-1 and J is TRBJ2-3; the match to TRBD2 covers 7 bases. V shed 4 bases, J shed 4 bases, and the junction held 11 bases outside the gene matches. The CDR3 consists of 15 residues. In germline, CDR1 is DFQATT, CDR2 SNEGSKA (reference sequence).